This TCR beta chain was identified in a study of blood T cell repertoires in COVID-19. Overall study context: COVID-19 samples collected from the United States, Italy and Spain covered acute and convalescent phases. Sample material is recorded as cDNA or gDNA derived from T cells, B-cell-depleted T cells, or PBMCs.

V lost 10 bases and J lost 0; bases outside the gene matches: 11. CDR1 and CDR2 (germline): LNHDA, SQIVND (reference sequence). The CDR3 is 16 amino acids. Study processing details: Amplification of reference gene primers provided the estimated nucleated cell counts. The data were produced by immunoSEQ multiplex PCR, yet TCRdb's version contains in-frame clones alone and is incomplete. The DNA was the basis for D and trimming; V, J and clone size are from that table. The sample has roughly 330,000 clones; around nine tenths are singletons. The TCR was taken from a woman in her fifties or sixties with active or convalescent COVID-19. Sample: peripheral blood. J is TRBJ1-5 and V is TRBV19; 8 nucleotides line up with TRBD1. The CDR3 DNA is TGTGCCAATGACCCCCGGACAGGGCGTAGCAATCAGCCCCAGCATTTT. Translating it yields CANDPRTGRSNQPQHF. Full variable domain (outside the CDR3, taken from reference TRBV19 and TRBJ1-5): DGGITQSPKYLFRKEGQNVTLSCEQNLNHDAMYWYRQDPGQGLRLIYYSQIVNDFQKGDIAEGYSVSREKKESFPLTVTSAQKNPTAFYLCANDPRTGRSNQPQHFGDGTRLSIL.